This T cell receptor (beta chain) was retrieved from a study of hypomethylating agent response in myelodysplastic syndrome. On the study more broadly: Either azacitidine (about 70% of the 11) or decitabine (3 of 11) was given. Study results and caveats: No significant post-treatment change in richness, rarefaction diversity or clonality, across all patients or response groups.

Points on this clone: Its antigen is not identified.

At survey resolution, 400 ng of DNA per sample was split into two 200 ng replicates. Using immunoSEQ multiplex PCR, the repertoire was profiled, and TCRdb retains in-frame clones only, with some absent. This table has thousands of clones, 88% appearing once. This clonotype originated in a human donor with myelodysplastic syndrome. Here the sequenced sample was bone marrow, taken before or after starting hypomethylating agent treatment for myelodysplastic syndrome (not recorded which).

CDR3 sequence (DNA): TGTGCCAGCAGCGTAGGGGCCACCCCCTCTGGAAACACCATATATTTT. Protein sequence: CASSVGATPSGNTIYF. The chain joins TRBV9 to TRBJ1-3; D not certain. V was shortened by 0 bases and J by 0 bases, with 10 bases between the two germline ends. This CDR3 has 16 residues. Germline V gene sequence: CDR1 SGDLS, CDR2 YYNGEE.